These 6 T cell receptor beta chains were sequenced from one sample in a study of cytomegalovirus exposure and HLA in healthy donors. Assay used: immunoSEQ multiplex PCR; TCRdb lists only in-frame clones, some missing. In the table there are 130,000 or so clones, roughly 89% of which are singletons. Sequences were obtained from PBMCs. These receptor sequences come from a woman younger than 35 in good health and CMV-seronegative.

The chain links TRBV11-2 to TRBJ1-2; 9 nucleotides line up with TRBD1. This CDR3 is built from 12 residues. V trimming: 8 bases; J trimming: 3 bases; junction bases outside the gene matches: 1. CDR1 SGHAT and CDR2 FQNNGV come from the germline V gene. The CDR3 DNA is TGTGCCAGCCGACAGGGGGACTATGGCTACACCTTC. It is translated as CASRQGDYGYTF.

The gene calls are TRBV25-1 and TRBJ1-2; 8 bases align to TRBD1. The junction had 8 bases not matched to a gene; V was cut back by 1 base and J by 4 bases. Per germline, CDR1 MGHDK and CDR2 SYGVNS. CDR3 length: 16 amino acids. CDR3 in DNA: TGTGCCAGCAGTGAATCCACCGGGACAGGCTCCTATGGCTACACCTTC. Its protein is CASSESTGTGSYGYTF.

CDR3: CASSLTGSLEKLFF. The CDR3 region has the DNA TGTGCCAGCAGCTTGACAGGGAGCCTTGAAAAACTGTTTTTT. The genes are TRBV5-4 and TRBJ1-4; TRBD1 might be the D (6 bases). CDR1 is SGHNT, CDR2 YYREEE, per germline (reference sequence). V was clipped by 1 base and J by 7 bases, with 11 bases between them. This CDR3 region has 14 residues.

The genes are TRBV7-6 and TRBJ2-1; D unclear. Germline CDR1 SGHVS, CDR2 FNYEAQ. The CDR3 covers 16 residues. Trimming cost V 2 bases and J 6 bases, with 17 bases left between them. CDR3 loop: CASSLPVWRQLNEQFF. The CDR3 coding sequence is TGTGCCAGCAGCTTACCGGTTTGGCGGCAACTCAATGAGCAGTTCTTC.

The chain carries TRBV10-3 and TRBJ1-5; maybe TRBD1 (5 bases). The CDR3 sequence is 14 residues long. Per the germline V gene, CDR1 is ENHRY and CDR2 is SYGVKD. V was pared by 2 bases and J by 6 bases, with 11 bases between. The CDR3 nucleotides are TGTGCCATCAGTGAGCATCAGGGAGGTCAGCCCCAGCATTTT. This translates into CAISEHQGGQPQHF.

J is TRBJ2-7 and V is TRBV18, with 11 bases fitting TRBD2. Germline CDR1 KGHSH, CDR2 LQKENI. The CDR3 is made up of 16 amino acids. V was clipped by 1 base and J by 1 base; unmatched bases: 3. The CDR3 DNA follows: TGTGCCAGCTCACCACGCCGGACTAGCGGGTCCTACGAGCAGTACTTC. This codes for CASSPRRTSGSYEQYF.